These 9 T cell receptor beta chains were sequenced from one sample in a study of OX40 agonist ivuxolimab in advanced cancers. The method was immunoSEQ multiplex PCR; TCRdb's version includes in-frame clones alone and lacks a portion of them. The data contain 72,000 or so clones, roughly nine tenths of them seen just once; the ten biggest clones take up more than 9.5%. The sequencing here drew on CD4+ or CD8+ T cells sorted from blood, taken in a trial of the OX40 agonist ivuxolimab. Source of these receptors: an adult with an advanced solid tumor such as melanoma, head and neck, liver or kidney cancer.

The chain is built from TRBV19 and TRBJ2-3; TRBD1 agrees at 8 bases. The CDR3 has 16 residues. The V gene's germline CDR1 is LNHDA and CDR2 SQIVND (reference sequence). V shed 7 bases, J shed 6 bases, and the junction held 15 bases outside the gene matches. The CDR3 DNA sequence: TGTGCCAGTAAAGCCTTGGGGCAGGGGGCTTTGGATACGCAGTATTTT. Protein sequence: CASKALGQGALDTQYF.

The table lists this clone with a few counts. V and J are TRBV4-2 and TRBJ2-7; 11 bases align to TRBD2. From germline, CDR1 is LGHNA and CDR2 YNFKEQ. The junction had 10 bases not matched to a gene; V was cut back by 3 bases and J by 3 bases. This CDR3 is 17 amino acids long. CDR3 protein: CASSQANLAGGLYEQYF. DNA for the CDR3: TGTGCCAGCAGCCAGGCCAATCTAGCGGGAGGACTCTACGAGCAGTACTTC.

This chain links TRBV2 with TRBJ2-2; 8 bases agree with TRBD2. The V segment lost 4 bases and the J segment 0 bases; nucleotides outside the gene matches: 10. The length of the CDR3 is 18 residues. CDR1 is SNHLY, CDR2 FYNNEI, per germline. The CDR3 region has the DNA TGTGCCAGCAGTGTTCCGACTAGCGCTACCGCGAACACCGGGGAGCTGTTTTTT. Protein product: CASSVPTSATANTGELFF.

The rearrangement joins TRBV5-1 to TRBJ2-3, with D unresolved. CDR1 SGHRS and CDR2 YFSETQ come from the germline V gene. V lost 4 bases to trimming and J lost 5 bases, with 8 bases between them. CDR3 length: 12 residues. CDR3 residues: CASSANLDTQYF. In DNA, the CDR3 is TGCGCCAGCAGCGCGAATTTAGATACGCAGTATTTT.

The rearrangement links TRBV20-1 to TRBJ2-2; D uncertain. CDR3 length: 11 residues. Germline loops: CDR1 DFQATT, CDR2 SNEGSKA (reference sequence). V was shortened by 7 bases and J by 3 bases, with 6 bases between the two germline ends. CDR3 DNA: TGCAGTGTGGCTTACACCGGGGAGCTGTTTTTT. It codes for CSVAYTGELFF.

V and J are TRBV6-5 and TRBJ2-3; D remains ambiguous. The V end lost 6 bases, the J end lost 2 bases, and 12 bases lay between the germline ends. The CDR3 runs 14 residues. CDR1 and CDR2 (germline): MNHEY, SVGAGI. The CDR3 DNA reads as TGTGCCAGCAGCCCCCGAGTGGTCACAGATACGCAGTATTTT. Translation gives CASSPRVVTDTQYF.

V usage is TRBV5-1 and J usage is TRBJ2-5; 10 positions agree with TRBD1. The J call may be mistaken, given a closer DNA end match to TRBJ2-7. The CDR3 is 17 residues long. CDR1 is SGHRS and CDR2 is YFSETQ in the germline V gene. The CDR3 here is CASSSLLSGTGAYEQYF. The CDR3 DNA sequence: TGCGCCAGCAGCTCTCTGCTATCGGGGACAGGGGCCTACGAGCAGTACTTC.

This clone has only a few counts. The chain carries TRBV18 and TRBJ2-1, with unresolved D. V shed 3 bases and J shed 6 bases, with 9 bases lying between them. Germline CDR1 and CDR2: KGHSH and LQKENI. The CDR3 length is 13 residues. DNA for the CDR3: TGTGCCAGCTCACCGTCTCTACTCAATGAGCAGTTCTTC. It is translated as CASSPSLLNEQFF.

The chain joins TRBV11-2 to TRBJ2-5, with 9 positions matching TRBD2. The CDR3 spans 16 residues. CDR1 SGHAT and CDR2 FQNNGV come from the germline V gene. V shed 1 base, J shed 5 bases, and the junction held 8 bases outside the gene matches. CDR3 sequence reads: CASSLAFAGGRETQYF. For the CDR3, the DNA is TGTGCCAGCAGCTTAGCGTTCGCGGGAGGGCGGGAGACCCAGTACTTC.